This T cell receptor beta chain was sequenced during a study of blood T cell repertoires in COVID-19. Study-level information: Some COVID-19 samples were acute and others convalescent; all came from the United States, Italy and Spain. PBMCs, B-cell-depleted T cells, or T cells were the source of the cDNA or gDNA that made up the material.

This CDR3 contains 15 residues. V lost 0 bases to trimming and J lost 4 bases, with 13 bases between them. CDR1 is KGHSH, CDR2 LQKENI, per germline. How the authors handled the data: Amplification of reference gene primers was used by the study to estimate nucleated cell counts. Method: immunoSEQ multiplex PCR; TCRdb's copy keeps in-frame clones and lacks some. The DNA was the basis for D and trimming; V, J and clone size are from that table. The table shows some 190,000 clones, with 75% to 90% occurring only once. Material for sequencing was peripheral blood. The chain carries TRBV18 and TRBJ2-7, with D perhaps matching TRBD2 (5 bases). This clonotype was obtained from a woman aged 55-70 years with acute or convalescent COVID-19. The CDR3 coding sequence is TGTGCCAGCTCACCACCCGGAGGTAGGGCGTACGAGCAGTACTTC. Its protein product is CASSPPGGRAYEQYF.